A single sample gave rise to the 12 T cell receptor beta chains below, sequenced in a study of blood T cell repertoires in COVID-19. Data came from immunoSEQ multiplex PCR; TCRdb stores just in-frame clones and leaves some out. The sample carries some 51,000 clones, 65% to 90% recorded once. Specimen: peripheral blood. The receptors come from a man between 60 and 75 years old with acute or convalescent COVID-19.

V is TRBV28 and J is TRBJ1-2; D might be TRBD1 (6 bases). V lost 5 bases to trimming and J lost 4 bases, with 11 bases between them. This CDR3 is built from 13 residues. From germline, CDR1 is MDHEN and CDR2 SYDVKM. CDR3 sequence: CASSPGQIYGYTF. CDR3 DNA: TGTGCCAGCAGTCCTGGACAGATCTATGGCTACACCTTC.

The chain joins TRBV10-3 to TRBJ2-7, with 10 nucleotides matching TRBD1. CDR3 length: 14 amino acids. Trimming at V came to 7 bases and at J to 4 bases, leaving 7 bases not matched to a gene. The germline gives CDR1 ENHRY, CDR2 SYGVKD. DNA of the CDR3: TGTGCCATCACAAACCGGGACAGGGGTTACGAGCAGTACTTC. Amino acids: CAITNRDRGYEQYF.

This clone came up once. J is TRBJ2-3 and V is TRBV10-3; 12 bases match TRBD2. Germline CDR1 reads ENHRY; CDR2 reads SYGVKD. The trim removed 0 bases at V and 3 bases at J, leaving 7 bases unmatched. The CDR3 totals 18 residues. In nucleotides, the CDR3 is TGTGCCATCAGTGAGTCGGTGGCTAGCGGGAGGGGTACAGATACGCAGTATTTT. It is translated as CAISESVASGRGTDTQYF.

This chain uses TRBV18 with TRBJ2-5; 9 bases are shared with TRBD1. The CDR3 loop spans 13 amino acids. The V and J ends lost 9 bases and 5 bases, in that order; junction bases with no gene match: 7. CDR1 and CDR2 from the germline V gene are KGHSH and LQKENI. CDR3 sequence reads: CASSRGQGETQYF. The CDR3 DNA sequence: TGTGCCAGTTCAAGGGGACAGGGCGAGACCCAGTACTTC.

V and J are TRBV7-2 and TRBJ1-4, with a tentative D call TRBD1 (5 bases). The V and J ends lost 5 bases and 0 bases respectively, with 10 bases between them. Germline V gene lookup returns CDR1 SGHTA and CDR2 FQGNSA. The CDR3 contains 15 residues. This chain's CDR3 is CASSVQGATNEKLFF. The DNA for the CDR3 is TGTGCCAGCAGCGTCCAGGGTGCAACTAATGAAAAACTGTTTTTT.

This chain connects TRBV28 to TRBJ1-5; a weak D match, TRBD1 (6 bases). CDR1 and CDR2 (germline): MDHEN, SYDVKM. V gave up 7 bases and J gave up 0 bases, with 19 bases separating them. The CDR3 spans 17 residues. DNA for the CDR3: TGTGCCAGCACTCATCTGGGGGGGACACTTAGCAATCAGCCCCAGCATTTT. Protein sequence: CASTHLGGTLSNQPQHF.

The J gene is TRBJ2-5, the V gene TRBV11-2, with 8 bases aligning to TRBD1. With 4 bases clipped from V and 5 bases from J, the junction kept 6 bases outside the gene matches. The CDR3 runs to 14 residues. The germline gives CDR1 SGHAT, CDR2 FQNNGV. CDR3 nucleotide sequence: TGTGCCAGCAGCTCCCGGACAGGGAAGGAGACCCAGTACTTC. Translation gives CASSSRTGKETQYF.

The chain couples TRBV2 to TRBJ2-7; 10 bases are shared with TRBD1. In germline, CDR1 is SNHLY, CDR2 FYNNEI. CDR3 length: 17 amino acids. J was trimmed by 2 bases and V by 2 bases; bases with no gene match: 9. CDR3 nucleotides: TGTGCCAGCAGTGAATTTGTCGGGACAGGGGTTCCCTACGAGCAGTACTTC. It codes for CASSEFVGTGVPYEQYF.

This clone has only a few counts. In nucleotides, the CDR3 is TGTGCCAGCAGTTACGCGAGAGATCAGCCCCAGCATTTT. Protein sequence: CASSYARDQPQHF. The chain joins TRBV6-5 to TRBJ1-5; D remains unclear. Germline V gene sequence: CDR1 MNHEY, CDR2 SVGAGI. Trimming shortened V by 2 bases and J by 5 bases, and 7 bases separated the two germline ends. This CDR3 region has 13 residues.

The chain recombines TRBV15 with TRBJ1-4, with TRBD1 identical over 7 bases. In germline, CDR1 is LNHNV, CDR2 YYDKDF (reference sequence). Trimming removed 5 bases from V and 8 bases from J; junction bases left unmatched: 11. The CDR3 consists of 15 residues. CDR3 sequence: CATSGIQGWQEKLFF. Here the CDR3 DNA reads TGTGCCACCAGCGGCATACAGGGGTGGCAAGAAAAACTGTTTTTT. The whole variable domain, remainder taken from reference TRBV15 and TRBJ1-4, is DAMVIQNPRYQVTQFGKPVTLSCSQTLNHNVMYWYQQKSSQAPKLLFHYYDKDFNNEADTPDNFQSRRPNTSFCFLDIRSPGLGDTAMYLCATSGIQGWQEKLFFGSGTQLSVL.

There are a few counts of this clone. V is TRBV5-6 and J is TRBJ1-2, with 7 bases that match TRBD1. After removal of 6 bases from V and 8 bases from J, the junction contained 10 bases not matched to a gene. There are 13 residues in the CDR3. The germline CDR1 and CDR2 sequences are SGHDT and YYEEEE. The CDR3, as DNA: TGTGCCAGCATCCCCCCCGACAGGGTAGGCTACACCTTC. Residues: CASIPPDRVGYTF.

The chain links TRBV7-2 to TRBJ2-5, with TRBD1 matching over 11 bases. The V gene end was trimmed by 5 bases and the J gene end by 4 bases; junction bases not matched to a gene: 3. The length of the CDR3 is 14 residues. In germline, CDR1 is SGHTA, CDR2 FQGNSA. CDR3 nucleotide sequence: TGTGCCAGCAGCCGGGACAGGGGGGGAGAGACCCAGTACTTC. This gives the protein CASSRDRGGETQYF.